Listed here are 15 T cell receptor beta chains from one sample, sequenced in a study of radiotherapy plus CTLA-4 blockade in lung cancer. Measured with immunoSEQ multiplex PCR; TCRdb has only the in-frame clones, and not every one. The table includes about 100,000 clones, approximately 83% detected once. The specimen comprised peripheral blood, sampled from a patient treated with radiotherapy plus ipilimumab. All receptors come from a human donor with non-small cell lung cancer who had stable disease on radiotherapy plus ipilimumab.

The CDR3 DNA reads TGTGCCAGCAGCTTAGCGGGGAAAGAGACCCAGTACTTC. This gives the protein CASSLAGKETQYF. The chain carries TRBV7-6 and TRBJ2-5; D gene uncertain. Per germline, CDR1 SGHVS and CDR2 FNYEAQ. The CDR3 sequence is 13 residues long. V was trimmed by 0 bases and J by 3 bases, leaving 5 bases between them.

The chain carries TRBV28 and TRBJ2-7; tentative D call: TRBD2 (5 bases). V was cut by 8 bases and J by 2 bases, with 10 bases left in between. CDR1 and CDR2 (germline): MDHEN, SYDVKM. This CDR3 is built from 12 residues. The CDR3 DNA reads TGTGCCAGCCAACCGACTACCTACGAGCAGTACTTC. Protein sequence: CASQPTTYEQYF.

The rearrangement links TRBV11-1 to TRBJ2-1, with 8 bases fitting TRBD2. Germline V gives CDR1 SGHAT, CDR2 FQDESV (reference sequence). Germline trimming cut 3 bases from V and 9 bases from J; bases unmatched to any gene: 13. This CDR3 region has 16 residues. CDR3 protein: CASSFQLAAMGSEQFF. In DNA form, the CDR3 reads TGTGCCAGCAGCTTCCAACTAGCGGCGATGGGGAGTGAGCAGTTCTTC.

The CDR3 region has the DNA TGTGCCAGCACCGAGGGACACCCTTGGGACACTGAAGCTTTCTTT. It codes for CASTEGHPWDTEAFF. The gene calls are TRBV27 and TRBJ1-1, with TRBD1 as a possible D gene (6 bases). The ends were cut back, 7 bases at V and 3 bases at J, with 18 bases in the middle. CDR1 MNHEY and CDR2 SMNVEV come from the germline V gene (reference sequence). The CDR3 contains 15 residues.

In DNA, the CDR3 is TGCGCCAGCAGTCAAAAGGGGGTACTAGCGGCCAGCACAGATACGCAGTATTTT. It codes for CASSQKGVLAASTDTQYF. The chain joins TRBV23-1 to TRBJ2-3, with 8 nucleotides matching TRBD2. TRBV23-1 is an open reading frame, and its role is uncertain. The junction had 10 bases not matched to a gene; V was cut back by 2 bases and J by 0 bases. The CDR3 has 18 residues.

The V and J genes are TRBV10-2 and TRBJ2-1; TRBD2 matches 8 bases. This CDR3 is built from 14 residues. Germline CDR1 WSHSY, CDR2 SAAADI. V dropped 2 bases and J dropped 4; count of bases not matched to a gene: 1. The CDR3, as DNA: TGCGCCAGCAGTGAGACTAGCGGATACAATGAGCAGTTCTTC. It codes for CASSETSGYNEQFF.

The chain recombines TRBV9 with TRBJ2-2; TRBD2 agrees at 8 bases. Germline CDR1 is SGDLS and CDR2 is YYNGEE. The CDR3 runs 16 residues. The ends lost 0 bases at V and 0 bases at J; junction bases unmatched: 1. The CDR3 spells CASSVGGLANTGELFF. The CDR3 DNA reads as TGTGCCAGCAGCGTAGGGGGACTAGCGAACACCGGGGAGCTGTTTTTT.

This clone was picked up a small number of times. The chain uses TRBV5-1 and TRBJ2-1; 11 nucleotides align to TRBD2. This CDR3 spans 16 amino acids. Germline CDR1 is SGHRS and CDR2 is YFSETQ. J was trimmed by 0 bases and V by 1 base; bases with no gene match: 0. The CDR3 here is CASSLTSGSSYNEQFF. The CDR3 DNA reads as TGCGCCAGCAGCTTGACTAGCGGGAGCTCCTACAATGAGCAGTTCTTC.

The rearrangement joins TRBV6-1 to TRBJ1-4; TRBD1 is a possible D gene (5 bases). CDR3 size: 17 residues. The V end lost 1 base, the J end lost 0 bases, and 12 bases lay between the germline ends. CDR1 is MNHNS and CDR2 is SASEGT in the germline V gene. The CDR3 nucleotides are TGTGCCAGCAGTGAAGAAGGGGCCGCGGCAACTAATGAAAAACTGTTTTTT. Its translation: CASSEEGAAATNEKLFF.

The rearrangement uses TRBV19 and TRBJ1-6; 7 bases are a match to TRBD1. The CDR3 runs to 13 residues. The J segment lost 7 bases and the V segment lost 6 bases, leaving 3 bases of the junction unmatched. Germline assignment: CDR1 LNHDA and CDR2 SQIVND (reference sequence). Here the CDR3 reads CASSQGGNSPLHF. Here the CDR3 DNA reads TGTGCCAGTAGCCAGGGGGGGAATTCACCCCTCCACTTT. Together with reference TRBV19 and TRBJ1-6, the CDR3 gives the full variable domain: DGGITQSPKYLFRKEGQNVTLSCEQNLNHDAMYWYRQDPGQGLRLIYYSQIVNDFQKGDIAEGYSVSREKKESFPLTVTSAQKNPTAFYLCASSQGGNSPLHFGNGTRLTVT.

This clone was counted between two and nine times. V gene TRBV7-9 combines with J gene TRBJ1-2; a weak D match, TRBD1 (5 bases). CDR3 size: 13 residues. Germline V gene sequence: CDR1 SEHNR, CDR2 FQNEAQ (reference sequence). V lost 5 bases, J lost 2 bases, and 9 bases lay in between. CDR3 DNA: TGTGCCAGCAGCCCTGGGACCAACTATGGCTACACCTTC. It codes for CASSPGTNYGYTF. The variable domain in full, completed from reference TRBV7-9 and TRBJ1-2, reads DTGVSQNPRHKITKRGQNVTFRCDPISEHNRLYWYRQTLGQGPEFLTYFQNEAQLEKSRLLSDRFSAERPKGSFSTLEIQRTEQGDSAMYLCASSPGTNYGYTFGSGTRLTVV.

This chain links TRBV6-1 with TRBJ2-7, with 7 positions matching TRBD1. There are 13 residues in the CDR3. Germline values: CDR1 MNHNS, CDR2 SASEGT. V trimming: 10 bases; J trimming: 2 bases; junction bases outside the gene matches: 8. The CDR3: CATGQARTYEQYF. The CDR3 DNA reads as TGTGCCACCGGACAGGCTCGAACCTACGAGCAGTACTTC.

Remarks on this clone: Other DNA sequences in the sample encode the same CDR3. CDR3 coding DNA: TGTGCCAGCAGCGCCCGGGCTAGTAGAGGTGTCAATGAGCAGTTCTTC. It yields the protein CASSARASRGVNEQFF. This sequence joins TRBV11-1 and TRBJ2-1; D uncertain. V dropped 5 bases and J dropped 6 bases, with 20 bases sitting between them. Germline V gene sequence: CDR1 SGHAT, CDR2 FQDESV (reference sequence). There are 16 residues in the CDR3.

The chain combines TRBV29-1 with TRBJ1-1; D perhaps matches TRBD1 (6 bases). The CDR3 length is 11 residues. Trimming stripped 6 bases from V and 1 base from J, with 6 bases between. Germline V gene lookup returns CDR1 SQVTM and CDR2 ANQGSEA. This CDR3 reads CSVTGNTEAFF. The CDR3, as DNA: TGCAGCGTGACAGGGAACACTGAAGCTTTCTTT.

The chain carries TRBV27 and TRBJ1-1, with D perhaps TRBD1 (5 bases). Trimming took off 2 bases at V and 1 base at J, with 14 bases between the two ends. Germline V gives CDR1 MNHEY, CDR2 SMNVEV (reference sequence). The CDR3 is 16 amino acids. The DNA of the CDR3 is TGTGCCAGCAGTTTAAGGAGGGGCGGGAAGAACACTGAAGCTTTCTTT. Translating it yields CASSLRRGGKNTEAFF.